The following is a TCR beta chain sequence with its context. Its antigen is undetermined. The CDR3 has 23 residues. Trimming left V 3 bases short and J 0 bases short, with 33 bases between. The record originates from a study of a mutant IDH1 vaccine in newly diagnosed glioma. Study-wide context: With temozolomide cycles, or 4-6 weeks after radiotherapy alone, vaccination was started. Earlier treatment was radiotherapy, temozolomide, or both, with most getting both. Participants attended visit V12, the safety follow-up, at week 35, and then attended visit V13 at week 47.

As for time point: week 35, safety follow-up. One vaccine dose held 300 ug of mutant IDH1 20-mer peptide and came with topical imiquimod. Eight vaccinations reached patients in weeks 1, 3, 5, 7, 11, 15, 19 and 23. Clones were read by immunoSEQ multiplex PCR, and TCRdb kept only the in-frame ones, dropping some. The sample comprises about 32,000 clones, approximately 79% of which are singletons, and 9.3% rests with the top ten. The V gene is TRBV5-3, the J gene TRBJ1-4, with D possibly TRBD1 on 6 matching bases. TRBV5-3 is sorted into the ORF group, with uncertain function. The sample was PBMCs, taken from a glioma patient whose treatment included an IDH1 peptide vaccine. The clonotype originates from a woman between 25 and 40 years old with glioma. Some clones in this sample may be carry-over from other donors' samples. CDR3 residues: CARSSETSSDRVGSFATNEKLFF. CDR3 sequence (DNA): TGTGCCAGAAGCTCTGAGACCTCATCGGACAGAGTAGGATCTTTTGCAACTAATGAAAAACTGTTTTTT.